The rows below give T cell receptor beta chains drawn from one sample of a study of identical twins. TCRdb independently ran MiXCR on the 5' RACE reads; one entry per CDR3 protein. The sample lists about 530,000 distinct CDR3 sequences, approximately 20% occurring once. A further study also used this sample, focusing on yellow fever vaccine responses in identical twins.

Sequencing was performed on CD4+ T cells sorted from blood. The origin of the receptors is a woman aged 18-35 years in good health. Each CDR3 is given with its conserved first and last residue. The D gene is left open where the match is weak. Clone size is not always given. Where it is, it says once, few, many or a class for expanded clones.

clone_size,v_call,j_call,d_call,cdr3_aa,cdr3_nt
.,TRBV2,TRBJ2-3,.,CASSALLAGASTDTQYF,TGTGCCAGCAGTGCGCTCCTAGCAGGAGCCTCCACAGATACGCAGTATTTT
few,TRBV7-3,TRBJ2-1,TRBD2,CASSLNQAGGANNEQFF,TGTGCCAGCAGCTTAAATCAGGCGGGAGGAGCGAACAATGAGCAGTTCTTC
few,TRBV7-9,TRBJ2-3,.,CASSPEGSSTDTQYF,TGTGCCAGCAGCCCGGAGGGATCTAGCACAGATACGCAGTATTTT
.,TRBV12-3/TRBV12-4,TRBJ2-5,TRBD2,CASGDTRGAETQYF,TGTGCCAGCGGCGACACGCGGGGGGCTGAGACCCAGTACTTC
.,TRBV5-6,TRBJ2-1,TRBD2,CASSALAEPYNEQFF,TGTGCCAGCAGCGCCCTAGCGGAACCGTACAATGAGCAGTTCTTC
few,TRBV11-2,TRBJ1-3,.,CASSFRDTSGNTIYF,TGTGCCAGCAGCTTTCGGGACACCTCTGGAAACACCATATATTTT
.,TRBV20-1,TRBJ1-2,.,CSASVPGRIYGYTF,TGCAGTGCTAGTGTGCCGGGACGGATCTATGGCTACACCTTC
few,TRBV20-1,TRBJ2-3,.,CSAPPDSLRADTQYF,TGCAGTGCTCCACCGGACTCGCTGAGGGCAGATACGCAGTATTTT
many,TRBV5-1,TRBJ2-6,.,CASSLESSGANVLTF,TGCGCCAGCAGCTTGGAAAGCTCTGGGGCCAACGTCCTGACTTTC
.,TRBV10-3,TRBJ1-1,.,CAISARDILTEAFF,TGTGCCATCAGTGCTCGGGATATACTCACTGAAGCTTTCTTT
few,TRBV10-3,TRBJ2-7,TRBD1,CAIRDRGQWAYEQYF,TGTGCCATCAGGGACAGGGGGCAATGGGCCTACGAGCAGTACTTC
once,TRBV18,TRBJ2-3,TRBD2,CASSPAPGGTTRTDTQYF,TGTGCCAGCTCACCCGCTCCGGGAGGAACAACACGCACAGATACGCAGTATTTT
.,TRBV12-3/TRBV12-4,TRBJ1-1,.,CASSLAYEVFF,TGTGCCAGCAGTTTAGCCTATGAAGTTTTCTTT
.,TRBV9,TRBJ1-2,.,CASSREYGYTF,TGTGCCAGCAGCCGGGAGTATGGCTACACCTTC
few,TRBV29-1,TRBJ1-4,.,CSVGAGGWNEKLFF,TGCAGCGTTGGGGCAGGAGGATGGAATGAAAAACTGTTTTTT
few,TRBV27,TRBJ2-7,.,CASSLRPRYEQYF,TGTGCCAGCAGTTTACGGCCCCGCTACGAGCAGTACTTC
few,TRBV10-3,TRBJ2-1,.,CAISEPPGLTKNEQFF,TGTGCCATCAGTGAGCCCCCGGGACTCACTAAAAATGAGCAGTTCTTC
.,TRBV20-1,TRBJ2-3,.,CSASGYSSTDTQYF,TGCAGTGCTAGTGGGTACTCTTCCACAGATACGCAGTATTTT
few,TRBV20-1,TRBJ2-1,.,CSAREGTLEQFF,TGCAGTGCTAGAGAAGGGACTCTTGAGCAGTTCTTC
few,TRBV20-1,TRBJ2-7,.,CSARSRRTVAYEQYF,TGCAGTGCTAGATCCAGACGGACTGTTGCCTACGAGCAGTACTTC
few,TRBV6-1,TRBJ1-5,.,CASSERWISGQHF,TGTGCCAGCAGTGAAAGGTGGATCAGTGGCCAGCATTTT
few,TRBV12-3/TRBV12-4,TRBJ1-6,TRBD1,CASSSRDSYNSPLHF,TGTGCCAGCAGTAGCCGGGACAGCTATAATTCACCCCTCCACTTT
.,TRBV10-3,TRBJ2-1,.,CAISEQGGPNEQFF,TGTGCCATCAGTGAACAGGGAGGGCCCAATGAGCAGTTCTTC
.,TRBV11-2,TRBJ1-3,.,CASSLERSGSSGNTIYF,TGTGCCAGCAGCTTGGAGCGATCAGGGAGCTCTGGAAACACCATATATTTT
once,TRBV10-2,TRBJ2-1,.,CASSGTNNNEQFF,TGCGCCAGCAGCGGGACAAATAACAATGAGCAGTTCTTC
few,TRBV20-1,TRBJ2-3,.,CSANKGEDTQYF,TGCAGTGCTAATAAAGGGGAAGATACGCAGTATTTT
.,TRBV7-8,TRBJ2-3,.,CASSLATRGWTDTQYF,TGTGCCAGCAGCTTAGCTACAAGGGGGTGGACAGATACGCAGTATTTT
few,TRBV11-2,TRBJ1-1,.,CASSPLRGPSPEAFF,TGTGCCAGCAGCCCCCTTCGGGGCCCTAGTCCTGAAGCTTTCTTT
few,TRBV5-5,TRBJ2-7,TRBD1,CASSLATGQGSYEQYF,TGTGCCAGCAGCTTGGCGACGGGACAGGGGAGTTACGAGCAGTACTTC
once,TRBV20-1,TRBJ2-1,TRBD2,CSAATSGSVYEQFF,TGCAGTGCCGCAACTAGCGGGAGCGTCTATGAGCAGTTCTTC
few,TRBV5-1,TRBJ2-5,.,CASSLQNGGETQYF,TGCGCCAGCAGCCTCCAGAATGGCGGAGAGACCCAGTACTTC
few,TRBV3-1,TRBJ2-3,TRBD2,CASSQVGLAVDTQYF,TGTGCCAGCAGCCAAGTCGGGCTAGCGGTAGATACGCAGTATTTT
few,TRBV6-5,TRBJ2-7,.,CASSYTHRQTYEQYF,TGTGCCAGCAGTTACACCCATCGACAGACCTACGAGCAGTACTTC
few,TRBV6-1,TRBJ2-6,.,CASNKGGAGANVLTF,TGTGCCAGCAATAAAGGGGGGGCCGGGGCCAACGTCCTGACTTTC
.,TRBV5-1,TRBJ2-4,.,CASSLARWTSENIQYF,TGCGCCAGCAGCTTGGCCAGGTGGACATCTGAAAACATTCAGTACTTC
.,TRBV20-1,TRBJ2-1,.,CSARSQGDSYNEQFF,TGCAGTGCTAGATCCCAGGGAGACTCCTACAATGAGCAGTTCTTC
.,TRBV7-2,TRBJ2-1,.,CASSFGAWNNEQFF,TGTGCCAGCAGCTTTGGGGCCTGGAACAATGAGCAGTTCTTC
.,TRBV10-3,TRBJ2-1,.,CASGTPYNEQFF,TGTGCCTCCGGGACACCTTACAATGAGCAGTTCTTC
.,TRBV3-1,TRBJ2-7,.,CASRQDRNSYEQYF,TGTGCCAGCAGACAAGACAGGAACTCCTACGAGCAGTACTTC
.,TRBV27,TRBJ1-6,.,CARPLGAAIVIYNSPLHF,TGTGCCAGGCCGCTCGGGGCTGCGATCGTAATCTATAATTCACCCCTCCACTTT
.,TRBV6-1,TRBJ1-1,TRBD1,CASSRGGTTEAFF,TGTGCCAGCAGCAGGGGGGGAACCACTGAAGCTTTCTTT
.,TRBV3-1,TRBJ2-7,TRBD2,CASSQDHRLAGADEQYF,TGTGCCAGCAGCCAAGATCACCGACTAGCGGGAGCGGACGAGCAGTACTTC
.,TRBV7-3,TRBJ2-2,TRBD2,CASSPRGLGLAGTGELFF,TGTGCCAGCAGCCCCCGGGGATTAGGCCTAGCGGGAACTGGGGAGCTGTTTTTT
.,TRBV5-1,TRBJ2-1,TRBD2,CASSLDLAGGVQFF,TGCGCCAGCAGCTTGGACCTAGCGGGAGGGGTACAGTTCTTC
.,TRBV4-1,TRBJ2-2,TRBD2,CASSHREGGPNTGELFF,TGCGCCAGCAGCCACAGGGAGGGAGGACCGAACACCGGGGAGCTGTTTTTT
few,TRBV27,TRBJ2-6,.,CASSFTYGANVLTF,TGTGCCAGCAGTTTTACCTATGGGGCCAACGTCCTGACTTTC
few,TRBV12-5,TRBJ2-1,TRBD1,CASGFHSGGSSYNEQFF,TGTGCTAGTGGTTTCCACTCAGGGGGTAGCTCCTACAATGAGCAGTTCTTC
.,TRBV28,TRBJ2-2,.,CASSRTGIDTGELFF,TGTGCCAGCAGCAGAACAGGGATCGACACCGGGGAGCTGTTTTTT
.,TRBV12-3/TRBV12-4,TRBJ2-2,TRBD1,CASRRDRSTGELFF,TGTGCCAGCAGGCGGGACAGGTCCACCGGGGAGCTGTTTTTT
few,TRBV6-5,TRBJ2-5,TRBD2,CASSYALAGGQETQYF,TGTGCCAGCAGTTACGCACTAGCGGGAGGCCAAGAGACCCAGTACTTC
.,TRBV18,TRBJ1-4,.,CASSPPTQANEKLFF,TGTGCCAGCTCACCACCGACACAGGCTAATGAAAAACTGTTTTTT
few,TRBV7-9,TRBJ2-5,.,CASSPGVAPQETQYF,TGTGCCAGCAGCCCCGGGGTAGCGCCCCAAGAGACCCAGTACTTC